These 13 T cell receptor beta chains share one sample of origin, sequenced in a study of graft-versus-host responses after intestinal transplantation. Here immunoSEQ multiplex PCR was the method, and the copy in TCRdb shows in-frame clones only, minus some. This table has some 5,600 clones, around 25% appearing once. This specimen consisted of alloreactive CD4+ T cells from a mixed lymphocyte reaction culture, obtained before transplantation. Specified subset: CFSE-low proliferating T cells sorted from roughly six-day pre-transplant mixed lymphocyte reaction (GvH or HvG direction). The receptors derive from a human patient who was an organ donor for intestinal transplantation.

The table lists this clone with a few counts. The CDR3 region is CASSLVTGVGRNEQFF. The CDR3 region has the DNA TGCGCCAGCAGCTTGGTGACGGGAGTTGGGCGAAATGAGCAGTTCTTC. The chain joins TRBV5-1 to TRBJ2-1; D may be TRBD2 (6 bases). Trimming took 0 bases from V and 7 from J, leaving 17 bases between them. Germline CDR1 reads SGHRS; CDR2 reads YFSETQ. The CDR3 is 16 residues long.

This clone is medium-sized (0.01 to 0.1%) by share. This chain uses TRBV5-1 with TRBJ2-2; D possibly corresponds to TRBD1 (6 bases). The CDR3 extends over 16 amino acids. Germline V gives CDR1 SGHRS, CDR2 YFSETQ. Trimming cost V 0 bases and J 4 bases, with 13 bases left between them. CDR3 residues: CASSLVSGVVTGELFF. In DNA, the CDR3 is TGCGCCAGCAGCTTGGTTTCAGGGGTCGTCACCGGGGAGCTGTTTTTT.

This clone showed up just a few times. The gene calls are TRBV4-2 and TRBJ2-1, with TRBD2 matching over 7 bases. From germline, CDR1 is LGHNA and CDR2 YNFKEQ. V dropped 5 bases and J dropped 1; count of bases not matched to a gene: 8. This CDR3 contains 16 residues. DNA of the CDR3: TGTGCCAGCAGCACCCTACTAGCGTATTCCTACAATGAGCAGTTCTTC. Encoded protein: CASSTLLAYSYNEQFF.

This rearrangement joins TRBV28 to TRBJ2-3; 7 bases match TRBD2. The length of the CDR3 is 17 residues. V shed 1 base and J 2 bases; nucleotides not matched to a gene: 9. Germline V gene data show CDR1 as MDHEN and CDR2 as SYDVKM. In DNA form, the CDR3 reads TGTGCCAGCAGTTTATTTCCTAGCGGAACCTTCACAGATACGCAGTATTTT. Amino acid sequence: CASSLFPSGTFTDTQYF. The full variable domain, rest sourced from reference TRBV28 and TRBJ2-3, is DVKVTQSSRYLVKRTGEKVFLECVQDMDHENMFWYRQDPGLGLRLIYFSYDVKMKEKGDIPEGYSVSREKKERFSLILESASTNQTSMYLCASSLFPSGTFTDTQYFGPGTRLTVL.

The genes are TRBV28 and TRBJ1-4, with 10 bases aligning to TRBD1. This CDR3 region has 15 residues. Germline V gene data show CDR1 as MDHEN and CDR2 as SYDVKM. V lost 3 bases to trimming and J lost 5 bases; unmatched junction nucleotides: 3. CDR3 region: CASSFRDRGNEKLFF. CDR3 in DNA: TGTGCCAGCAGTTTCCGGGACAGGGGAAATGAAAAACTGTTTTTT.

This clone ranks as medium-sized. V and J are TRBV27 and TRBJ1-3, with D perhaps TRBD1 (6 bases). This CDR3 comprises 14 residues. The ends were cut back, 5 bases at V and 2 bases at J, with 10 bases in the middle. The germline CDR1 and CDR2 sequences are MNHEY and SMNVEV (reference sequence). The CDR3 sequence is CASSPDRTGNTIYF. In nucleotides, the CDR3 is TGTGCCAGCAGTCCGGACAGAACTGGAAACACCATATATTTT.

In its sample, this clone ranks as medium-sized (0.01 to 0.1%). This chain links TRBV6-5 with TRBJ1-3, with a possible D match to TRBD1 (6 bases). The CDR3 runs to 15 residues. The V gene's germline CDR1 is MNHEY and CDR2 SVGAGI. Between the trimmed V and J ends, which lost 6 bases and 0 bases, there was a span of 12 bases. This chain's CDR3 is CASRGTGSSGNTIYF. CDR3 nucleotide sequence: TGTGCCAGCAGGGGTACAGGGAGCTCTGGAAACACCATATATTTT.

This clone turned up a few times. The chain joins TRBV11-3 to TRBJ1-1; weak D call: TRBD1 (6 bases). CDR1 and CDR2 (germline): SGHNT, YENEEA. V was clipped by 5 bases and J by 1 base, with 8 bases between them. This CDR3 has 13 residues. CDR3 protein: CASSKQGNTEAFF. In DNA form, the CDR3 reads TGTGCCAGCAGCAAACAGGGGAACACTGAAGCTTTCTTT.

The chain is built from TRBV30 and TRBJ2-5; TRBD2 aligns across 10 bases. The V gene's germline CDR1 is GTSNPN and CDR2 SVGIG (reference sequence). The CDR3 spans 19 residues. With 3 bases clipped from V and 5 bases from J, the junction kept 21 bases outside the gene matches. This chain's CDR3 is CAWSERTLAGPGSIETQYF. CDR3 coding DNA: TGTGCCTGGAGCGAAAGAACACTAGCGGGACCAGGATCTATCGAGACCCAGTACTTC. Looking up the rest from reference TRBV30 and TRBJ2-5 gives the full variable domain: SQTIHQWPATLVQPVGSPLSLECTVEGTSNPNLYWYRQAAGRGLQLLFYSVGIGQISSEVPQNLSASRPQDRQFILSSKKLLLSDSGFYLCAWSERTLAGPGSIETQYFGPGTRLLVL.

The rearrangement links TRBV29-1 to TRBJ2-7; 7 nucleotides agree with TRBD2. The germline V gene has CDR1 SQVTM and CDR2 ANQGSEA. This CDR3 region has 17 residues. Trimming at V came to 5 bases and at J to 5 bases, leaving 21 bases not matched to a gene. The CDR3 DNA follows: TGCAGCGTTATTGGATGGGTCGACGGCCGGGGGAGGGACGAGCAGTACTTC. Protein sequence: CSVIGWVDGRGRDEQYF.

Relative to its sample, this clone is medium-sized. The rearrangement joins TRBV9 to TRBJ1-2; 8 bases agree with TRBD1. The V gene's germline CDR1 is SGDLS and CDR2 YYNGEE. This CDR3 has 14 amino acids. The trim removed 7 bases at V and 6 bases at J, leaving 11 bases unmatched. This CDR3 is CASAQGARGDGYTF. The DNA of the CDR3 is TGTGCCAGCGCCCAGGGGGCCAGGGGGGATGGCTACACCTTC.

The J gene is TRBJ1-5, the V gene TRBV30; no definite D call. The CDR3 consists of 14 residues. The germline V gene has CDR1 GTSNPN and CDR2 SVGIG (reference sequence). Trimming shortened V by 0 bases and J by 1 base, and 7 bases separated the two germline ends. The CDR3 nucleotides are TGTGCCTGGAGTGTAGGAGGGAGCAATCAGCCCCAGCATTTT. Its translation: CAWSVGGSNQPQHF.

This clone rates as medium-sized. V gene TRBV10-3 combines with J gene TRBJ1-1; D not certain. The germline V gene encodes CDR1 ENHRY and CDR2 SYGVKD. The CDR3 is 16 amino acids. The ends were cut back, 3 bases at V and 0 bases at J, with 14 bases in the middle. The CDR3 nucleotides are TGTGCCATCAGTGAAGGTCGGCGGTCGATGAACACTGAAGCTTTCTTT. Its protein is CAISEGRRSMNTEAFF.